A selection of T cell receptor beta chains follows, all from one sample in a study of vaccination and CD4 T cells after COVID-19. The antigens these receptors bind are not known. TCRdb fed the PCR reads into MiXCR, producing one record per CDR3 protein. The sample yields over 12,000 distinct CDR3 sequences, about 30% seen once. Material: CD4+ T cells from blood, cultured in vitro, obtained after SARS-CoV-2 vaccination. These TCRs come from a human donor who had recovered from COVID-19. CDR3s include the opening cysteine and the closing phenylalanine or tryptophan. A D gene is named only where the DNA matches it firmly. Only some rows state a clone size, as once, few, many or a class for expanded clones.

>-|TRBV24-1|TRBJ1-1|-|13
TGTGCCACCAGTGAAAACCTGAACACTGAAGCTTTCTTT
CATSENLNTEAFF
>-|TRBV25-1|TRBJ2-1|TRBD2|15
TGTGCCAGCAGTGCCCGGACTAGCGGGAGTCGAGAGCAGTTCTTC
CASSARTSGSREQFF
>few|TRBV20-1|TRBJ2-5|-|16
TGCAGTGCTAGAGATGCCCAACACAGGGCGCAAGAGACCCAGTACTTC
CSARDAQHRAQETQYF
>-|TRBV6-5|TRBJ2-1|-|20
TGTGCCAGCAGTTACGTAGAGAGGGACCGAGCCAACATGAACTACAATGAGCAGTTCTTC
CASSYVERDRANMNYNEQFF
>few|TRBV20-1|TRBJ1-1|-|11
TGCAGTGAGGAGACCTGGGTCGGAGCTTTCTTT
CSEETWVGAFF
>-|TRBV7-2|TRBJ2-1|-|13
TGTGCCAGCAGCCCAGCCGTCCCCCTGGGGCAGTTCTTC
CASSPAVPLGQFF
>-|TRBV15|TRBJ2-1|TRBD1|16
TGTGCCACCAGCAGAGATCCGAGAAACAGGGGCAATGAGCAGTTCTTC
CATSRDPRNRGNEQFF
>-|TRBV20-1|TRBJ2-3|-|16
TGCAGTGCTAGTGGGGTTGGGGGGAGTCGGGCAGATACGCAGTATTTT
CSASGVGGSRADTQYF
>-|TRBV18|TRBJ1-5|-|16
TGTGCCAGCTCACCACCGGGACAAGCAAGCAATCAGCCCCAGCATTTT
CASSPPGQASNQPQHF
>-|TRBV5-4|TRBJ2-7|TRBD2|15
TGTGCCAGCAGCCGTCTAGCGGGGTCTACCTACGAGCAGTACTTC
CASSRLAGSTYEQYF
>-|TRBV19|TRBJ2-3|TRBD2|18
TGTGCCAGTAGTTTTCGACTAGCGGGAGGGCCAAGGACAGATACGCAGTATTTT
CASSFRLAGGPRTDTQYF
>-|TRBV18|TRBJ2-7|TRBD1|13
TGTGCCAGCCAATCGGACAGGAAGAACGAGCAGTACTTC
CASQSDRKNEQYF
>-|TRBV11-2|TRBJ2-3|-|15
TGTGCCAGCAGTAAACTGGGTCAGCTCACAGATACGCAGTATTTT
CASSKLGQLTDTQYF
>few|TRBV6-1|TRBJ2-3|TRBD2|16
TGTGCCAGCAGACGGACTAGCGGGAGTGGTGGAGATACGCAGTATTTT
CASRRTSGSGGDTQYF
>-|TRBV18|TRBJ2-5|TRBD2|19
TGTGCCAGCTCACCACGTGGACTAGCGGGAGTAAAAGTCCAAGAGACCCAGTACTTC
CASSPRGLAGVKVQETQYF
>-|TRBV7-6|TRBJ2-7|-|13
TGTGCCAGCAGCCAGCAGGAGGGATACGAGCAGTACTTC
CASSQQEGYEQYF
>-|TRBV6-2/TRBV6-3|TRBJ2-5|-|13
TGTGCCAGCAGCCCTCCCCTGTCCGAGACCCAGTACTTC
CASSPPLSETQYF
>few|TRBV20-1|TRBJ1-4|TRBD1|15
TGCAGTGCTTCCCGGGACAGGGCCACTTTGAAAAAACTGTTTTTT
CSASRDRATLKKLFF
>few|TRBV6-1|TRBJ2-5|TRBD2|17
TGTGCCAGTCCTTTAGCGGGAGTTGAGGGACGCGGGGAGACCCAGTACTTC
CASPLAGVEGRGETQYF
>-|TRBV7-2|TRBJ1-6|TRBD1|15
TGTGCCAGCAGCTTAGGATTGGACAGGGATTCACCCCTCCACTTT
CASSLGLDRDSPLHF
>-|TRBV5-4|TRBJ2-5|TRBD2|14
TGTGCCAGCAGCTCCCGGGAGGTCGTCGAGACCCAGTACTTC
CASSSREVVETQYF
>few|TRBV6-2/TRBV6-3|TRBJ2-3|TRBD2|15
TGTGCCAGCAGTTCGGCGGGAGTTTTTACAGATACGCAGTATTTT
CASSSAGVFTDTQYF
>few|TRBV7-9|TRBJ1-2|TRBD1|16
TGTGCCAGCAGCCAAACCCCGACAGGGGGCAACTATGGCTACACCTTC
CASSQTPTGGNYGYTF
>few|TRBV19|TRBJ2-5|TRBD1|15
TGTGCCAGTAGTATTGTTGAGACAGGGGAGAAGACCCAGTACTTC
CASSIVETGEKTQYF
>-|TRBV5-1|TRBJ1-2|-|15
TGCGCCAGCAGCTTGGCGAGGGGAACTAACTATGGCTACACCTTC
CASSLARGTNYGYTF
>-|TRBV27|TRBJ2-1|-|15
TGTGCCAGCACTACCAGGGTAAGCTCCTACAATGAGCAGTTCTTC
CASTTRVSSYNEQFF
>-|TRBV5-5|TRBJ2-7|TRBD2|15
TGTGCCAGCAGCTATACCGGGACTAGCGGTCGGGAGCAGTACTTC
CASSYTGTSGREQYF
>-|TRBV6-1|TRBJ2-7|-|14
TGTGCCAGCAGAGGACTGGGAAGCTCCCACGAGCAGTACTTC
CASRGLGSSHEQYF
>-|TRBV23-1|TRBJ1-1|-|14
TGCGCCAGCAGTCATCCAGCCAGGGGCACAGAAGCTTTCTTT
CASSHPARGTEAFF
>-|TRBV18|TRBJ1-1|TRBD1|18
TGTGCCAGCTCACCGTTAACCATTAGAGGGACAGGGAACACTGAAGCTTTCTTT
CASSPLTIRGTGNTEAFF
>-|TRBV6-1|TRBJ2-7|TRBD1|14
TGTGCCAGCAGTCGCCGGGACAGGGGCTGCGAGCAGTACTTC
CASSRRDRGCEQYF
>-|TRBV30|TRBJ1-5|-|13
TGTGCCTGGAGTGATCAGAGCAATCAGCCCCAGCATTTT
CAWSDQSNQPQHF
>-|TRBV7-9|TRBJ2-3|-|12
TGTGCCAGCAGCTATGTGACAGATACGCAGTATTTT
CASSYVTDTQYF
>few|TRBV24-1|TRBJ2-7|-|12
TGTGCCACCTCGTTGATGGGTTACGAGCAGTACTTC
CATSLMGYEQYF
>few|TRBV6-1|TRBJ2-7|TRBD2|15
TGTGCCAGCAGCCAACGTCGGGGGGTACTCTACGAGCAGTACTTC
CASSQRRGVLYEQYF
>-|TRBV28|TRBJ1-4|-|16
TGTGCCAGCAGTTTACCTTTGGTACAGTCCGAAAGAAAACTGTTTTTT
CASSLPLVQSERKLFF
>few|TRBV28|TRBJ2-3|-|14
TGTGCCAGCGGGACTTATGGCCGCACAGATACGCAGTATTTT
CASGTYGRTDTQYF
>few|TRBV7-2|TRBJ1-5|-|16
TGTGCCAGCAGCTTAGTCCCAGGGGCAAGCAATCAGCCCCAGCATTTT
CASSLVPGASNQPQHF